This T cell receptor beta chain was sequenced in a study of blood T cell repertoires in COVID-19 (dated by TCRdb to the early 2020s). For context, the study as a whole: The collaborator samples originated in the United States, Italy and Spain and spanned the acute and convalescent phases of COVID-19. Nearly every sample came with metadata listing a de-identified subject ID, COVID-19 status, age in years and sex. The material from the prospective study consisted of cDNA or gDNA derived from T cells, B-cell-depleted T cells, or PBMCs. Subjects who had been exposed to COVID-19, were actively infected with it, or had recovered from it provided the deeply sampled blood TCRbeta repertoires that made up the dataset. HLA class I and class II types, where available, came from metadata supplied by the sample provider rather than from assay-based typing. The samples were drawn from two sources: the first 160 participants of the ongoing ImmuneRACE study, and about 1,300 subjects contributed by 6 global collaborators. The repertoires were released in a freely available public database meant as a resource for research on the immune response to SARS-CoV-2.

With regard to this clone: Which antigen it targets is not known. No clone much larger than this one lies a single base away; base qualities are absent.

Findings and caveats that apply to the study as a whole: The quantity of clinical and demographic metadata differed by source and by participant and was supplied without curation.

The trim is 0 bases for V and 3 bases for J, with a gap of 13 bases between the germline ends. Taken from cysteine to phenylalanine, the CDR3 has 16 residues. Here the CDR3 DNA is all that survives: 48 bases in frame from base 1. As encoded in the germline V gene, CDR1 is SGHRS while CDR2 is YFSETQ. TCRbeta CDR3 regions were amplified from genomic DNA by means of the immunoSEQ Assay, a bias-controlled multiplex PCR. The paper's processing steps were these. The number of nucleated cells in each sample was estimated from the amplification of reference gene primers within the assay. To quantify the absolute abundance of each unique TCRbeta CDR3 rearrangement, sequence reads were collapsed and filtered. Productive Simpson clonality was computed per sample as the square root of Simpson's diversity index over productive rearrangements. TCRdb stores this immuneACCESS table with in-frame sequences only. Part of the clones is absent; in the studies checked, under half of the shortfall reflects unresolved V genes, and no reason is known for the rest. The V and J calls and clone size are taken from that table; D and trimming were inferred from the DNA. Here the sample has 140,000 or so clones; 85% occur a single time. Of the sample, 2.6% falls within the top ten clones.

Collaborating institutions collected whole blood in K2EDTA tubes following their own protocols. For TCRbeta analysis, collaborator samples were shipped as frozen whole blood, as isolated PBMCs, or as DNA extracted from either sample type. The rearranged segments are TRBV5-1 and TRBJ1-3, and perhaps TRBD1 as D gene, on 6 matching bases. This sequence was found in a human donor with acute or convalescent COVID-19. The donor label of this sample is uncertain. The sample was peripheral blood. The DNA reads as follows: TGCGCCAGCAGCTTGGCCTTCGGACAGAATGGAAACACCATATATTTT. Translated, it reads CASSLAFGQNGNTIYF.